This TCR beta chain came from a study of technical replicates of blood from a few donors (dated by TCRdb to about 2017). Spanning cysteine to phenylalanine, the CDR3 consists of 15 amino acids. Only the CDR3 DNA stays, 45 bases, in frame from base 1. V and J are trimmed by 1 base and 8 bases, and the gene matches miss 4 bases of the junction. The germline V gene (reference sequence) sets CDR1 to MNHEY and CDR2 to SMNVEV. This clone was found once. The target of this receptor is not known. Per-base quality was not reported, and no clone a single base away is much larger than it. The method was the immunoSEQ multiplex PCR assay. TCRdb limited this immuneACCESS table to in-frame rearrangements with V and J called. A share of clones is missing; checked studies link under half to unresolved V genes, and the rest is unexplained. In all, the sample holds about 80,000 clones, and 90% to 95% of those were seen once. Together, the top ten hold around 0.4% of the sample.

This chain joins TRBV27 to TRBJ1-4; TRBD1 matches 10 bases in the middle. This clonotype originated in a human donor in good health. Sequencing input: T cells isolated from PBMCs. Read as DNA, the sequence is TGTGCCAGCAGTTTATTGACAGGGGGCAAGGAAAAACTGTTTTTT. It codes for CASSLLTGGKEKLFF.